Following are 24 T cell receptor beta chains from one sample sequenced in a study of response to subunit inactivated influenza vaccine. In TCRdb, the RT-PCR reads were re-called with MiXCR into one record per CDR3 protein. The data show about half a million distinct CDR3 sequences, around 25% seen once. Sample: CD4+ T cells sorted from PBMCs, taken roughly 5 days after vaccination. The receptors come from a man between 45 and 60 years old who received an inactivated influenza vaccine.

The chain recombines TRBV12-3 or TRBV12-4 with TRBJ1-2; D uncertain. The V and J ends lost 5 bases and 8 bases respectively, with 12 bases between them. The CDR3 consists of 12 residues. CDR3 DNA sequence: TGTGCCAGCAGTCGACACATATCGGGCTACACCTTC. Translation: CASSRHISGYTF.

The rearrangement uses TRBV20-1 and TRBJ1-1; weak D call: TRBD1 (5 bases). V lost 8 bases, J lost 3 bases, and 10 bases lay in between. Germline CDR1 and CDR2: DFQATT and SNEGSKA (reference sequence). The length of the CDR3 is 11 residues. In DNA, the CDR3 is TGCAGTTCAGGGTGGGACACTGAAGCTTTCTTT. Translated, it gives CSSGWDTEAFF.

This clonotype has more than one count but fewer than ten. The V gene is TRBV3-1, the J gene TRBJ2-7, with no clear D. The CDR3 consists of 11 residues. Germline CDR1 and CDR2: LGHDT and YNNKEL (reference sequence). V was cut by 1 base and J by 8 bases, with 6 bases left in between. The CDR3 DNA follows: TGTGCCAGCAGCCAAGCAAACAAGCAGTACTTC. Translation: CASSQANKQYF.

This clonotype was counted between two and nine times. CDR3 bases: TGCAGCGTTAAGGGACGTATGAACACTGAAGCTTTCTTT. This encodes CSVKGRMNTEAFF. The chain employs TRBV29-1 and TRBJ1-1, with D possibly TRBD1 on 5 matching bases. Germline lookup yields CDR1 SQVTM and CDR2 ANQGSEA. V gave up 5 bases and J gave up 0 bases, with 10 bases separating them. The CDR3 is 13 residues long.

This rearrangement joins TRBV12-3 or TRBV12-4 to TRBJ2-5; TRBD1 matches 9 bases. The trim removed 4 bases at V and 5 bases at J, leaving 14 bases unmatched. The CDR3 length is 17 residues. CDR3 sequence reads: CASSSTSTGGSWETQYF. The CDR3 bases are TGTGCCAGCAGTTCCACCTCGACAGGGGGATCGTGGGAGACCCAGTACTTC.

J is TRBJ2-1 and V is TRBV24-1; 9 bases match TRBD1. The germline V gene has CDR1 KGHDR and CDR2 SFDVKD. The CDR3 has 15 residues. Trimming cost V 3 bases and J 5 bases; bases outside gene matches: 4. The CDR3, as DNA: TGTGCCACCAGTGATCGTCGGGACAGGGACAATGAGCAGTTCTTC. This encodes CATSDRRDRDNEQFF.

V and J are TRBV7-2 and TRBJ1-6, with D hard to call. Germline V gene lookup returns CDR1 SGHTA and CDR2 FQGNSA. The CDR3 length is 15 residues. With 0 bases removed from V and 10 bases from J, the gap between germline ends came to 13 bases. The CDR3 bases are TGTGCCAGCAGCTTAGCTCGCGCATTGAACTCACCCCTCCACTTT. This gives the protein CASSLARALNSPLHF.

Many counts were recorded for this clonotype. The chain couples TRBV4-3 to TRBJ2-1, with TRBD1 matching 8 bases. With V trimmed by 1 base and J by 6 bases, 2 bases remained unmatched. Per the germline V gene, CDR1 is LGHNA and CDR2 is YSLEER. This CDR3 region has 14 residues. CDR3 in amino acids: CASSQGQGINEQFF. CDR3 in DNA: TGCGCCAGCAGCCAAGGACAGGGGATCAATGAGCAGTTCTTC.

In this sample, this clonotype turned up many times. V gene TRBV7-2 combines with J gene TRBJ2-3, with no clear D. The V end lost 0 bases, the J end lost 0 bases, and 7 bases lay between the germline ends. CDR3 size: 15 residues. From germline, CDR1 is SGHTA and CDR2 FQGNSA. CDR3 region: CASSLAGRSTDTQYF. CDR3 DNA sequence: TGTGCCAGCAGCTTAGCGGGAAGGAGCACAGATACGCAGTATTTT.

The rearrangement uses TRBV7-6 and TRBJ2-5; no clear D. This CDR3 is built from 15 residues. V lost 2 bases and J lost 4, with 14 bases in between. The V gene's germline CDR1 is SGHVS and CDR2 FNYEAQ. CDR3 bases: TGTGCCAGCAGCTTATTGTGGGCGCCGGGAGAGACCCAGTACTTC. Translated: CASSLLWAPGETQYF.

The chain has TRBV20-1 and TRBJ2-3; D gene unclear. V lost 0 bases and J 7 bases, leaving 11 bases between the germline ends. This CDR3 is built from 13 residues. Germline V CDR1 and CDR2: DFQATT, SNEGSKA (reference sequence). The CDR3 loop reads CSARDPGSHTQYF. CDR3 DNA: TGCAGTGCTAGAGATCCGGGTTCACATACGCAGTATTTT.

In its sample, this clonotype was seen a few times. The chain recombines TRBV29-1 with TRBJ2-7; D not resolved. The V gene's germline CDR1 is SQVTM and CDR2 ANQGSEA. Trimming took off 6 bases at V and 4 bases at J, with 19 bases between the two ends. The CDR3 has 14 amino acids. CDR3: CSVLSRTGQYEQYF. CDR3 nucleotides: TGCAGCGTCCTTTCAAGGACGGGTCAGTACGAGCAGTACTTC.

The J gene is TRBJ2-7, the V gene TRBV7-2; D possibly corresponds to TRBD1 (5 bases). CDR3 length equals 17 residues. The V end was cut by 5 bases, the J end by 4 bases, with 24 bases between. The germline gives CDR1 SGHTA, CDR2 FQGNSA. The CDR3 DNA sequence: TGTGCCAGCAGCCCGACCGGCCCCTGGGTAGGGGATTACGAGCAGTACTTC. It codes for CASSPTGPWVGDYEQYF.

This clonotype was seen more than once but under ten times. The genes are TRBV12-3 or TRBV12-4 and TRBJ1-1; D not resolved. V lost 6 bases, J lost 3 bases, and 17 bases lay in between. The CDR3 runs 15 residues. CDR3 DNA sequence: TGTGCCAGCAGCCAAACGAACCCGGGGTACACTGAAGCTTTCTTT. The encoded protein is CASSQTNPGYTEAFF.

This clonotype came up many times. The V call is TRBV10-3, the J call TRBJ2-6; 10 positions match TRBD1. CDR1 is ENHRY and CDR2 is SYGVKD in the germline V gene. The CDR3 runs 17 residues. J was trimmed by 0 bases and V by 4 bases; bases with no gene match: 3. CDR3 nucleotides: TGTGCCATCAGTGGGGGACAGGGGCGCTCTGGGGCCAACGTCCTGACTTTC. It specifies CAISGGQGRSGANVLTF.

This clonotype came up a few times. This CDR3 is CASSPGRARRQQFF. In DNA, the CDR3 is TGTGCCAGCAGCCCGGGACGGGCTCGAAGGCAGCAGTTCTTC. The chain combines TRBV6-1 with TRBJ2-1; possibly TRBD1 or TRBD2 for D (5 bases each). The CDR3 is made up of 14 amino acids. V lost 6 bases to trimming and J lost 11 bases, with 20 bases between them. Germline loops: CDR1 MNHNS, CDR2 SASEGT.

The CDR3 region is CSAWDKASTDTQYF. CDR3 coding DNA: TGCAGTGCCTGGGACAAGGCTAGCACAGATACGCAGTATTTT. The J gene is TRBJ2-3, the V gene TRBV20-1; D may be TRBD1 (6 bases). The CDR3 covers 14 residues. From germline, CDR1 is DFQATT and CDR2 SNEGSKA (reference sequence). Trimming removed 6 bases at V and 0 bases at J, with 13 bases between.

The sample holds a few counts of this clonotype. The CDR3 DNA sequence: TGCGCCAGCAGCTTGGCAGGGGTGATTTCCTACGAGCAGTACTTC. This encodes CASSLAGVISYEQYF. The chain uses TRBV5-1 and TRBJ2-7; D is perhaps TRBD1 (6 bases). V was shortened by 0 bases and J by 1 base, with 11 bases between the two germline ends. The CDR3 length is 15 residues. Looked up from germline, CDR1 is SGHRS and CDR2 is YFSETQ.

The J gene is TRBJ2-7, the V gene TRBV25-1; 15 bases are a match to TRBD2. Looked up from germline, CDR1 is MGHDK and CDR2 is SYGVNS. The CDR3 consists of 17 residues. With 7 bases clipped from V and 2 bases from J, the junction kept 9 bases outside the gene matches. CDR3 in amino acids: CASTDGLAGGNPYEQYF. In nucleotides, the CDR3 is TGTGCCAGCACCGACGGACTAGCGGGAGGGAATCCCTACGAGCAGTACTTC.

The chain combines TRBV10-1 with TRBJ2-7; 7 bases map to TRBD1. The CDR3 runs 17 residues. Germline V gives CDR1 WNHNN, CDR2 SYGVQD (reference sequence). V was pared by 3 bases and J by 4 bases, with 15 bases of the junction left unmatched. In nucleotides, the CDR3 is TGCGCCAGCAGTGAATCACCCCGGGACAGCATCTGTTACGAGCAGTACTTC. The encoded protein is CASSESPRDSICYEQYF.

This clonotype was observed a few times. The chain employs TRBV20-1 and TRBJ2-7; tentative D call: TRBD1 (5 bases). V was clipped by 6 bases and J by 2 bases, with 17 bases between them. Germline CDR1 reads DFQATT; CDR2 reads SNEGSKA (reference sequence). This CDR3 region has 14 residues. This CDR3 is CSANRFQPPYEQYF. In DNA form, the CDR3 reads TGCAGTGCGAACAGGTTTCAACCTCCCTACGAGCAGTACTTC.

The rearrangement joins TRBV5-1 to TRBJ2-7, with 8 bases fitting TRBD1. J was trimmed by 4 bases and V by 3 bases; bases with no gene match: 12. The germline CDR1 and CDR2 sequences are SGHRS and YFSETQ. The length of the CDR3 is 16 residues. CDR3 sequence (DNA): TGCGCCAGCAGCTGGTCCGGGACAGGTTTTTTTTACGAGCAGTACTTC. It is translated as CASSWSGTGFFYEQYF.

At least ten counts were recorded for this clonotype. The chain joins TRBV13 to TRBJ2-1, with 11 bases fitting TRBD2. The CDR3 is 15 residues long. J gave up 6 bases and V 4 bases, and 5 bases lay outside the gene matches. Germline CDR1 reads PRHDT; CDR2 reads FYEKMQ (reference sequence). This CDR3 reads CASSSRLAGGNEQFF. The CDR3 region has the DNA TGTGCCAGCAGCTCTAGGCTAGCGGGAGGCAATGAGCAGTTCTTC.

This chain links TRBV4-1 with TRBJ1-4; the D gene is possibly TRBD1 (5 bases). Germline V CDR1 and CDR2: MGHRA, YSYEKL. The CDR3 is 15 amino acids. The germline V and J ends were trimmed by 1 base and 8 bases, with 14 bases remaining between them. The CDR3 nucleotides read TGCGCCAGCAGCCAAGTCTTGCAGGGCCTGGAAAAACTGTTTTTT. This gives the protein CASSQVLQGLEKLFF.